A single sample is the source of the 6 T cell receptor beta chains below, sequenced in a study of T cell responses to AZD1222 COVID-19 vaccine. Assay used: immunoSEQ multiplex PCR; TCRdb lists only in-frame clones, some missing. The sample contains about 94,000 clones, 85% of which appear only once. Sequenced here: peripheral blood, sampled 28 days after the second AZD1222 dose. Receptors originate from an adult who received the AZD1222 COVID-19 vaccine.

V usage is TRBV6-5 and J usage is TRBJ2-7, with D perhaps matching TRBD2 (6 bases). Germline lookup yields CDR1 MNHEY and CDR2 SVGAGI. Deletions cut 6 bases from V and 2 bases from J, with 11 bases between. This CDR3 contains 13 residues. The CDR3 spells CASRNSGTYEQYF. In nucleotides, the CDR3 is TGTGCCAGCAGGAATAGCGGAACCTACGAGCAGTACTTC.

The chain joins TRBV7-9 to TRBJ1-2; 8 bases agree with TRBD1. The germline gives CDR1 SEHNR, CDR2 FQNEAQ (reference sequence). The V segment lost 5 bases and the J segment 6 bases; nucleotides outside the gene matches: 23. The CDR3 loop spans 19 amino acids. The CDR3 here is CASSAQPGTGGAVYHGYTF. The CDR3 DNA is TGTGCCAGCAGCGCCCAACCCGGCACAGGGGGGGCGGTTTACCATGGCTACACCTTC.

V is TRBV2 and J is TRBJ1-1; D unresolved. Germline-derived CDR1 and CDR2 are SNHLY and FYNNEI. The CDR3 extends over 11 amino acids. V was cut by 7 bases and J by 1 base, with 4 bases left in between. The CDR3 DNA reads TGTGCCAGCATGGGGAACACTGAAGCTTTCTTT. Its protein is CASMGNTEAFF.

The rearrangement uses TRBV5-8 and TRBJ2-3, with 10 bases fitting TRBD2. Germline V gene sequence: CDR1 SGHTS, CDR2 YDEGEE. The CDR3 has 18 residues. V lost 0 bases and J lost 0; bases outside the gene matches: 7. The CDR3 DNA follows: TGTGCCAGCAGCTTGGGGGCCACTAGCGGGGCTAGCACAGATACGCAGTATTTT. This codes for CASSLGATSGASTDTQYF.

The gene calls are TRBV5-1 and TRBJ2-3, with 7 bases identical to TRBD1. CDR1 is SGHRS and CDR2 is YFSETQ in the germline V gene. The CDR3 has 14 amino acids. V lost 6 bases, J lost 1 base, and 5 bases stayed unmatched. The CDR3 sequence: CASTYGTGTDTQYF. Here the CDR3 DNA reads TGCGCCAGCACCTATGGGACAGGCACAGATACGCAGTATTTT.

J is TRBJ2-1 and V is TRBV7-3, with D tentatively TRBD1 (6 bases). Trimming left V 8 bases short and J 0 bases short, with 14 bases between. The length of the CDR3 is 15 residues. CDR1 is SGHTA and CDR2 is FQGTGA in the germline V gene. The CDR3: CASALGAVSYNEQFF. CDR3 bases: TGTGCCAGCGCCTTGGGGGCAGTCTCCTACAATGAGCAGTTCTTC. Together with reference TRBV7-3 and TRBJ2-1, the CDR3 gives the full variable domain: GAGVSQTPSNKVTEKGKYVELRCDPISGHTALYWYRQSLGQGPEFLIYFQGTGAADDSGLPNDRFFAVRPEGSVSTLKIQRTERGDSAVYLCASALGAVSYNEQFFGPGTRLTVL.